The rows below give T cell receptor beta chains drawn from one sample of a study of shared clonotypes between healthy human individuals. Repertoires were generated with immunoSEQ multiplex PCR, while TCRdb's copy carries only in-frame clones and drops some. This table has over 850,000 clones, 75% to 80% appearing once. Sequencing was carried out using memory CD4+ T cells from PBMCs. The receptors were sampled from a man younger than 30 in good health. Some clones in this sample may be carry-over from other donors' samples. CDR3s include the opening cysteine and the closing phenylalanine or tryptophan. A D gene is named only where the DNA matches it firmly. Where a row states a size, it is once, few, many or the class of an expanded clone; other rows omit it.

cdr3_nt cdr3_aa j_call v_call d_call clone_size
TGTGCCAGCAGTAGCGGGAGTAGGACCACAGATACGCAGTATTTT CASSSGSRTTDTQYF TRBJ2-3 TRBV6-6 TRBD2 .
TGTGCCAGCAGCTCGGGACTAGCGGGAGGTCCCTCCTACAATGAGCAGTTCTTC CASSSGLAGGPSYNEQFF TRBJ2-1 TRBV5-4 TRBD2 .
TGTGCCAGTGGTTCCGCGGGACTAGCGGGAATGGTGAATGAGCAGTTCTTC CASGSAGLAGMVNEQFF TRBJ2-1 TRBV19 TRBD2 many
TGTGCCATCAAGACTAGCGGGAGTATCGACAATGAGCAGTTCTTC CAIKTSGSIDNEQFF TRBJ2-1 TRBV10-3 TRBD2 .
TGTGCCAGCAGCGTTACAGCCTCTGGGGCCAACGTCCTGACTTTC CASSVTASGANVLTF TRBJ2-6 TRBV9 . once
TGTGCCAGCGCCAGGGACAGGGGTTCCTACGAGCAGTACTTC CASARDRGSYEQYF TRBJ2-7 TRBV28 TRBD1 .
TGTGCCAGCAGCGGCTCGAACACAGATACGCAGTATTTT CASSGSNTDTQYF TRBJ2-3 TRBV6-1 . .
TGTGCCAGCAGATTTGGTAGCTCTGGGGCCAACGTCCTGACTTTC CASRFGSSGANVLTF TRBJ2-6 TRBV6-5 . .
TGTGCCAGCAGCTTGCTGGGGACAGGGTCCTACAATGAGCAGTTCTTC CASSLLGTGSYNEQFF TRBJ2-1 TRBV5-5 TRBD1 .
TGTGCCAGCAGCTTAAATACGCAGGAGCAGTTCTTC CASSLNTQEQFF TRBJ2-1 TRBV7-9 . .
TGTGCCAGCAGTCCTCGTTGGGGTGCCACCGGGGAGCTGTTTTTT CASSPRWGATGELFF TRBJ2-2 TRBV6-4 . .
TGTGCCAGCACTCTCTCTGGGGCCAACGTCCTGACTTTC CASTLSGANVLTF TRBJ2-6 TRBV6-5 . .
TGTGCCATCACGCCGGGACAGGTGGGGGAGACCCAGTACTTC CAITPGQVGETQYF TRBJ2-5 TRBV28 TRBD1 few
TGTGCCAGCAGTGAAGCAGGGAGATCCAATCAGCCCCAGCATTTT CASSEAGRSNQPQHF TRBJ1-5 TRBV2 . few
TGTGCCAGCAGCGGACAGAGTTCCTACGAGCAGTACTTC CASSGQSSYEQYF TRBJ2-7 TRBV7-2 . .
TGTGCCAGCAGTGCCCTTGGGGGGGAGGGCCACGAGCAGTACTTC CASSALGGEGHEQYF TRBJ2-7 TRBV28 TRBD2 many
TGTGCCTGGAGCACCGGACAGAATCAGCCCCAGCATTTT CAWSTGQNQPQHF TRBJ1-5 TRBV30 . few
TGCGCCAGCAGCCAAGAAGGGGGGCGGGACGAGCAGTACTTC CASSQEGGRDEQYF TRBJ2-7 TRBV4-1 . once
TGTGCCAGCTCACCACGTCAGGCCCTCTCTGGGGCCAACGTCCTGACTTTC CASSPRQALSGANVLTF TRBJ2-6 TRBV18 . .
TGTGCCAGCAGCGGGGCCCCGACGGAGACCCAGTACTTC CASSGAPTETQYF TRBJ2-5 TRBV9 . .
TGTGCCAGTAGTAATAAGGGGGGTAACACTGAAGCTTTCTTT CASSNKGGNTEAFF TRBJ1-1 TRBV19 . few
TGTGCTAGTGGTTCGTCAGGGGGCACTGAAGCTTTCTTT CASGSSGGTEAFF TRBJ1-1 TRBV12-5 TRBD1 .
TGCGCCAGCAGCCCATGGGGGGCGAATGAGCAGTTCTTC CASSPWGANEQFF TRBJ2-1 TRBV5-1 . few
TGTGCCATCAGTGAGTCGAGGCAGGGCTACGAGCAGTACTTC CAISESRQGYEQYF TRBJ2-7 TRBV10-3 . .
TGTGCCAGCAGTTTAAAGAGCCAGCCCCAGCATTTT CASSLKSQPQHF TRBJ1-5 TRBV28 . .
TGTGCCAGCTCACCCGTGTGGACCGTCTCGGCGTCTGGGGCCAACGTCCTGACTTTC CASSPVWTVSASGANVLTF TRBJ2-6 TRBV18 . .
TGTGCCAGCAGTGATGGGACTAGCGGGCGCAGGGTCAGGGAGACCCAGTACTTC CASSDGTSGRRVRETQYF TRBJ2-5 TRBV6-1 TRBD2 .
TGTGCCAGCAGCCCTTCGACTAGCGGGAGACCCTACAATGAGCAGTTCTTC CASSPSTSGRPYNEQFF TRBJ2-1 TRBV7-6 TRBD2 once
TGTGCCAGCAGTCTTAGCAGAGGAAACACCATATATTTT CASSLSRGNTIYF TRBJ1-3 TRBV5-6 . .
TGCGCCAGCAGCCAAATAGGGGGAGGTAACTATGGCTACACCTTC CASSQIGGGNYGYTF TRBJ1-2 TRBV4-3 . .
TGTGCCAGCTCACTTGCGGCCCTGGCCAACTACGAGCAGTACTTC CASSLAALANYEQYF TRBJ2-7 TRBV18 . .
TGTGTCAGCAGCTTTCGGTCGTTCGGGTACAATGAGCAGTTCTTC CVSSFRSFGYNEQFF TRBJ2-1 TRBV7-9 . .
TGCGCCAGCAGCTTGGAAGGGACTAGCGGTTACAATGAGCAGTTCTTC CASSLEGTSGYNEQFF TRBJ2-1 TRBV5-1 TRBD2 .
TGTGCCAGTAGTCTGCCGGGACACGGACCGGCTGGGGCCAACGTCCTGACTTTC CASSLPGHGPAGANVLTF TRBJ2-6 TRBV19 . .
TGTGCCATCAGTCATGACAGGCTACTATACGAGCAGTACTTC CAISHDRLLYEQYF TRBJ2-7 TRBV10-3 . .
TGTGCCAGCAGCCCGACTAGTAAGACAGATACGCAGTATTTT CASSPTSKTDTQYF TRBJ2-3 TRBV6-6 . .
TGTGCCATCAGTGACAGCGCCTACGAGCAGTACTTC CAISDSAYEQYF TRBJ2-7 TRBV10-3 . .
TGTGCCAGCAATGTTCAGGGGGCCTTTGATGGCTACACCTTC CASNVQGAFDGYTF TRBJ1-2 TRBV2 TRBD1 .
TGTGCCAGCAGTCTGCAGAGGAACACCGGGGAGCTGTTTTTT CASSLQRNTGELFF TRBJ2-2 TRBV7-9 . .
TGTGCCAGCGGGGCAGGCAATCAGCCCCAGCATTTT CASGAGNQPQHF TRBJ1-5 TRBV7-2 . .
TGTGCCAGCAGGGGAGGGGTGATCTACGGCTACACCTTC CASRGGVIYGYTF TRBJ1-2 TRBV2 . .
TGCGCCAGCAGGGGGGGGACAGGGGGTCCCGGGGAGCTGTTTTTT CASRGGTGGPGELFF TRBJ2-2 TRBV4-3 TRBD1 .
TGCAGCGTTATACTAGGGGGGTTTTTGAATGAGCAGTTCTTC CSVILGGFLNEQFF TRBJ2-1 TRBV29-1 . .
TGTGCCAGCAGCGGCCAGGGTAGGACAGATACGCAGTATTTT CASSGQGRTDTQYF TRBJ2-3 TRBV5-4 . few
TGTGCCAGCAGCCACGGGGGGGCCTACAATGAGCAGTTCTTC CASSHGGAYNEQFF TRBJ2-1 TRBV11-2 TRBD2 .
TGTGCCAGCAGGTTCAGTGGGGCCTCTGGAAACACCATATATTTT CASRFSGASGNTIYF TRBJ1-3 TRBV7-2 . .
TGTGCCAGCAGCTCGTACGGACAGGGGGCCTGGGAGACCCAGTACTTC CASSSYGQGAWETQYF TRBJ2-5 TRBV11-2 TRBD1 .
TGTGCCAGCAGCCGGTTAATCCAAGAGACCCAGTACTTC CASSRLIQETQYF TRBJ2-5 TRBV6-7 . .
TGTGCCAGCAGTTTACCCCTTGGACAGGGTCCTAACTATGGCTACACCTTC CASSLPLGQGPNYGYTF TRBJ1-2 TRBV28 TRBD1 .
TGTGCCAGCAGTGATCAGGGGACAGGGAATTGGAAGCAGTACTTC CASSDQGTGNWKQYF TRBJ2-7 TRBV27 TRBD1 many
TGTGCCAGCAGCTTACTCTCCGGTCCAGGGGGGGCAGATACGCAGTATTTT CASSLLSGPGGADTQYF TRBJ2-3 TRBV7-2 . .
TGTGCCAGCAGCGTTGTTGCTAACACCGGGGAGCTGTTTTTT CASSVVANTGELFF TRBJ2-2 TRBV9 . .
TGTGCCAGCAGCCTTTCTCAGTCAAACACTGAAGCTTTCTTT CASSLSQSNTEAFF TRBJ1-1 TRBV5-4 . few
TGTGCCAGCAGCTGGACTAGCGGGAGTTACAATGAGCAGTTCTTC CASSWTSGSYNEQFF TRBJ2-1 TRBV7-6 TRBD2 few
TGCGCCAGCAGCCCGGGGACACTGAACACTGAAGCTTTCTTT CASSPGTLNTEAFF TRBJ1-1 TRBV5-1 . few
TGTGCCAGCAGCCAAGAAGGACTAGGTCAAGAGACCCAGTACTTC CASSQEGLGQETQYF TRBJ2-5 TRBV14 TRBD2 .
TGTGCCAGCAGCGAGGGGGCACTAGAGTTCGCAGATACGCAGTATTTT CASSEGALEFADTQYF TRBJ2-3 TRBV27 TRBD1 .
TGCAGCGTCCGGGACAGGGTTTACGAGCAGTACTTC CSVRDRVYEQYF TRBJ2-7 TRBV29-1 TRBD1 .